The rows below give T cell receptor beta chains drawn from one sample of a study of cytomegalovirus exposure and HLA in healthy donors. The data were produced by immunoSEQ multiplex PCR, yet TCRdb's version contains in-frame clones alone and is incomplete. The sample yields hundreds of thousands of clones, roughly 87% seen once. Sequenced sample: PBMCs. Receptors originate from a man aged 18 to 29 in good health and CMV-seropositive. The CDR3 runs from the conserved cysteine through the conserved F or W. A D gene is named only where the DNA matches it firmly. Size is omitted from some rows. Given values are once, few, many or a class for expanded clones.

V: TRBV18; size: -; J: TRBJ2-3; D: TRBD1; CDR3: CASSPSGTGRTDTQYF; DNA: TGTGCCAGCTCCCCCTCGGGGACAGGGCGCACAGATACGCAGTATTTT
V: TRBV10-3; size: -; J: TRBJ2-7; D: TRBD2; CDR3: CAISEIPGTSGRNEQYF; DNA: TGTGCCATCAGTGAGATTCCCGGGACTAGCGGGAGGAATGAGCAGTACTTC
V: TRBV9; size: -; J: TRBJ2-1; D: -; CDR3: CASSAPGGSLTSYNEQFF; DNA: TGTGCCAGCAGCGCCCCCGGAGGTTCCCTAACGTCCTACAATGAGCAGTTCTTC
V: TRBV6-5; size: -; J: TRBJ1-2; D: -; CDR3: CASSSGQDYTF; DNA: TGTGCCAGCAGTAGTGGACAAGACTACACCTTC
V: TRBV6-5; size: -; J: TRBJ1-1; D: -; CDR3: CASSSPTAGNTEAFF; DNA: TGTGCCAGCAGTTCCCCGACAGCGGGGAACACTGAAGCTTTCTTT
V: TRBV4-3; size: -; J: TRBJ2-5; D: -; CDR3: CASSPRAGIQETQYF; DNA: TGCGCCAGCAGCCCGCGGGCAGGGATCCAAGAGACCCAGTACTTC
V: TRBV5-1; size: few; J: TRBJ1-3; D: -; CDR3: CASSQGSGNTIYF; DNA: TGCGCCAGCAGCCAGGGCTCTGGAAACACCATATATTTT
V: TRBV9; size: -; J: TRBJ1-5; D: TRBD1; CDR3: CASSQGGNQPQHF; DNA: TGTGCCAGCAGCCAGGGGGGCAATCAGCCCCAGCATTTT
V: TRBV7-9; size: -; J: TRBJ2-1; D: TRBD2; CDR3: CASSPRTSGRVILIF; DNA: TGTGCCAGCAGCCCGCGGACTAGCGGGAGAGTGATACTGATCTTC
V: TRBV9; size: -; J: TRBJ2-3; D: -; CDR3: CASSVRRTSTDTQYF; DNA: TGTGCCAGCAGCGTCCGACGTACTAGCACAGATACGCAGTATTTT
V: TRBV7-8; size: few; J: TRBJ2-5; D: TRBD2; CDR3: CASSLLAASGGETQYF; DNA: TGTGCCAGCAGCTTACTTGCGGCTAGCGGGGGAGAGACCCAGTACTTC
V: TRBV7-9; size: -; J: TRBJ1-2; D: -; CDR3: CASSPQGWFNYGYTF; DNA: TGTGCCAGCAGCCCCCAGGGGTGGTTCAACTATGGCTACACCTTC
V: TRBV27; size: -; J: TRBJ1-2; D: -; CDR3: CASRHGTFYTF; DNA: TGTGCCAGCAGACATGGGACCTTCTACACCTTC
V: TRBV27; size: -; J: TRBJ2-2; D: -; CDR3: CATAGGRETGELFF; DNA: TGTGCCACCGCCGGAGGTAGGGAGACCGGGGAGCTGTTTTTT
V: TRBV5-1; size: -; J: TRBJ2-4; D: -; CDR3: CASSLVAGLAKNIQYF; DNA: TGCGCCAGCAGCTTGGTTGCGGGACTAGCCAAAAACATTCAGTACTTC
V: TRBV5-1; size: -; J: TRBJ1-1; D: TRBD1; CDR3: CASLPGQGAENTEAFF; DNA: TGCGCCAGCTTGCCGGGACAGGGGGCCGAAAACACTGAAGCTTTCTTT
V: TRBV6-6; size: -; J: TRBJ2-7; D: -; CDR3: CASSYSSGRGYEQYF; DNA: TGTGCCAGCAGTTACTCGAGCGGCAGGGGCTACGAGCAGTACTTC
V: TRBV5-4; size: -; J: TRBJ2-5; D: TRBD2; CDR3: CASSTTSGGMETQYF; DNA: TGTGCCAGCAGTACGACTAGCGGTGGGATGGAGACCCAGTACTTC
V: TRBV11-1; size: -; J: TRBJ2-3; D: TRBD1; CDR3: CASSLQGAFTDTQYF; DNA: TGTGCCAGCAGCTTGCAGGGGGCGTTCACAGATACGCAGTATTTT
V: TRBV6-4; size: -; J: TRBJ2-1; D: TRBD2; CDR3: CASSDSGVAGTEQFF; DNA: TGTGCCAGCAGTGACTCGGGAGTAGCGGGAACTGAGCAGTTCTTC
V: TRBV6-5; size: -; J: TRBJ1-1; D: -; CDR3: CASSPSRGGYEAFF; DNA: TGTGCCAGCAGTCCTAGCAGGGGAGGGTATGAAGCTTTCTTT
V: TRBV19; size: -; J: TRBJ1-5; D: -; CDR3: CASSQAPRGNQPQHF; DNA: TGTGCCAGTAGCCAGGCCCCCAGGGGCAATCAGCCCCAGCATTTT
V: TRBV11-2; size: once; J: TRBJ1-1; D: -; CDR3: CASSPGTLNTEAFF; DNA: TGTGCCAGCAGCCCTGGGACCCTCAACACTGAAGCTTTCTTT
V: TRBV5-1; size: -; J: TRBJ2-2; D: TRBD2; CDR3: CASSLTSVNTGELFF; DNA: TGCGCCAGCAGCTTGACTAGCGTCAATACCGGGGAGCTGTTTTTT
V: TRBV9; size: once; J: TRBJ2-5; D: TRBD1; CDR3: CASSVAAQGVETQYF; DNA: TGTGCCAGCAGCGTAGCCGCTCAGGGGGTGGAGACCCAGTACTTC
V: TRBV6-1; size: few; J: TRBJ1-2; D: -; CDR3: CASSEGGGGSYGYTF; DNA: TGTGCCAGCAGTGAAGGTGGGGGAGGGAGCTATGGCTACACCTTC
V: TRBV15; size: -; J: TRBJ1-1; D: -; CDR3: CATSRPVGAWTEAFF; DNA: TGTGCCACCAGCAGACCCGTGGGGGCATGGACTGAAGCTTTCTTT